The source of this T cell receptor beta chain is a study of blood T cell repertoires in COVID-19. Study-level information: Sites across the United States, Italy and Spain contributed samples from acute and convalescent COVID-19. Nucleic acid was either cDNA or gDNA, and it came from T cells, B-cell-depleted T cells, or PBMCs.

As originally analysed: Reference gene primer amplification yielded estimated nucleated cell counts. Some clones are missing from TCRdb's copy, which holds only in-frame ones; the method was immunoSEQ multiplex PCR. Clone size and the V and J calls come from that table; the DNA yielded D and trimming. The data contain 650,000 to 800,000 clones, 70% to 90% of them singletons. Material for sequencing was peripheral blood. The source is a woman under 30 with acute or convalescent COVID-19.

This chain's CDR3 is CASSLRSQGFEKLFF. The CDR3 DNA reads TGTGCCAGCAGCTTACGATCTCAGGGTTTTGAAAAACTGTTTTTT. This chain joins TRBV13 and TRBJ1-4, with D perhaps matching TRBD1 (5 bases). The CDR3 spans 15 residues. Trimming removed 2 bases at V and 7 bases at J, with 14 bases between. Germline V lookup: CDR1 PRHDT, CDR2 FYEKMQ (reference sequence). Filled out from reference TRBV13 and TRBJ1-4, the complete variable domain reads AAGVIQSPRHLIKEKRETATLKCYPIPRHDTVYWYQQGPGQDPQFLISFYEKMQSDKGSIPDRFSAQQFSDYHSELNMSSLELGDSALYFCASSLRSQGFEKLFFGSGTQLSVL.